The clone carrying this TCR beta chain came up once. The antigen is undetermined. MiXCR, run by TCRdb on the RT-PCR reads, gives a single entry per CDR3 protein. The data show some 850,000 distinct CDR3 sequences, around a sixth seen once. This specimen comes from a study of response to subunit inactivated influenza vaccine. Study findings and constraints: Authors suggested few new T cells are recruited by each seasonal influenza vaccination.

The trim removed 2 bases at V and 7 bases at J, leaving 4 bases unmatched. The CDR3 runs 14 residues. The germline gives CDR1 GTSNPN, CDR2 SVGIG (reference sequence). The source material was PBMCs from blood, sampled more than 4 days after vaccination. The chain carries TRBV30 and TRBJ1-6, with 8 positions matching TRBD1. This TCR was recovered from a man aged 50 or older who received an inactivated influenza vaccine. CDR3 bases: TGTGCCTGGAGTCCTGGACAGGGAAATTCACCCCTCCACTTT. It specifies CAWSPGQGNSPLHF.